These T cell receptor beta chains were read from a single sample in a study of cytomegalovirus exposure and HLA in healthy donors. TCRdb's table, derived via immunoSEQ multiplex PCR, lists solely in-frame clones and lacks some. This table has roughly 100,000 clones, about three quarters appearing once. The sample consisted of PBMCs. The receptors were sampled from a male donor in good health and CMV-seronegative. The CDR3 runs from the conserved cysteine through the conserved F or W. A D gene is named only where the DNA matches it firmly. Expanded clones get a size class; other rows say once, few or many, or leave the size out.

V gene	clone size	D gene	J gene	CDR3 DNA	CDR3 protein
TRBV7-3	NA	TRBD2	TRBJ2-2	TGTGCCAGCAGCCCCTCCGGGACTAGCGGCTACACCGGGGAGCTGTTTTTT	CASSPSGTSGYTGELFF
TRBV28	few	NA	TRBJ1-1	TGTGCCAGCGATCGTTCAGGGGAAACTGAAGCTTTCTTT	CASDRSGETEAFF
TRBV5-6	few	NA	TRBJ1-1	TGTGCCAGCAGCCCTCAGATGAACACTGAAGCTTTCTTT	CASSPQMNTEAFF
TRBV18	NA	TRBD1	TRBJ2-7	TGTGCCAGCTCACCTGTCTCCGGGACAGGGTCCTACGAGCAGTACTTC	CASSPVSGTGSYEQYF
TRBV5-8	few	NA	TRBJ1-4	TGTGCCAGCAGCTTGGAGCGGAATGAAAAACTGTTTTTT	CASSLERNEKLFF
TRBV9	NA	TRBD2	TRBJ2-7	TGTGCCAGCAGCGTAGACCGGGAGGCACGCGAGCAGTACTTC	CASSVDREAREQYF
TRBV14	NA	NA	TRBJ1-3	TGTGCCAGCAGCCGCGGGGTCAGCTCTGGAAACACCATATATTTT	CASSRGVSSGNTIYF
TRBV29-1	NA	NA	TRBJ2-1	TGCAGCGTTGAGACATTCGGTGAGCAGTTCTTC	CSVETFGEQFF
TRBV15	NA	NA	TRBJ1-2	TGTGCCACCGCAGACAGATACTATGGCTACACCTTC	CATADRYYGYTF
TRBV12-5	NA	NA	TRBJ2-1	TGTGCTAGTGGTTTGGGGGGCCTCATTTGGTTCTTC	CASGLGGLIWFF
TRBV7-9	once	TRBD2	TRBJ2-7	TGTGCCAGCAGCCAAGCTAGCGGGACGAATCACGAGCAGTACTTC	CASSQASGTNHEQYF
TRBV13	few	TRBD2	TRBJ2-1	TGTGCCAGCAGCGAGGGGGGGCTAGCGGGTACCCAGTCCTACAATGAGCAGTTCTTC	CASSEGGLAGTQSYNEQFF
TRBV30	medium-sized	NA	TRBJ2-7	TGTGCCTGGAGTTTGGGTACAGACGAGCAGTACTTC	CAWSLGTDEQYF
TRBV28	NA	TRBD2	TRBJ2-1	TGTGCCACTCTATCCGGGACTAGTATGGACAATGAGCAGTTCTTC	CATLSGTSMDNEQFF
TRBV5-1	NA	TRBD2	TRBJ2-2	TGCGCCAGCAGCCATGGACTAGCGGGGGGGATGAACACCGGGGAGCTGTTTTTT	CASSHGLAGGMNTGELFF
TRBV2	few	NA	TRBJ2-1	TGTGCCAGCGGACTGAATCGGAATGAGCAGTTCTTC	CASGLNRNEQFF
TRBV5-1	NA	TRBD2	TRBJ2-1	TGCGCCAGCAGCCCCAAACTAGCGGGAGGAGTTAATGAGCAGTTCTTC	CASSPKLAGGVNEQFF
TRBV7-8	NA	TRBD1	TRBJ2-7	TGTGCCAGCAGCTTACCTATTACAGGGGAAGGTTTCCACGAGCAGTACTTC	CASSLPITGEGFHEQYF
TRBV5-8	NA	TRBD2	TRBJ2-7	TGTGCCAGCAGCTTACCTAGCGGGCTTAGCTACGAGCAGTACTTC	CASSLPSGLSYEQYF
TRBV7-2	NA	TRBD1	TRBJ1-2	TGTGCCAGCAGCTTAGCGCAAAGCCACACTACAAGGGACAGGGAGACCTTC	CASSLAQSHTTRDRETF
TRBV19	once	NA	TRBJ1-1	TGTGCCAGTAGTATAGGACAGGTTGAAGCTTTCTTT	CASSIGQVEAFF
TRBV11-3	NA	NA	TRBJ2-7	TGTGCCAGCAGTCCGTCTTCAGGATTCGGTGGCGAGCAGTACTTC	CASSPSSGFGGEQYF
TRBV30	NA	TRBD1	TRBJ1-2	TGTGCCTGGAGCCAGGACAGGGGGCTGGGTGGCTACACCTTC	CAWSQDRGLGGYTF
TRBV28	NA	TRBD1	TRBJ1-5	TGTGCCAGCAGTGGGGCAGGGGGCGCATATGATCAGCCCCAGCATTTT	CASSGAGGAYDQPQHF
TRBV11-2	few	NA	TRBJ2-7	TGTGCCAGCAGCTTAGCCGGGAACAGACGCGAGCAGTACTTC	CASSLAGNRREQYF
TRBV6-4	once	NA	TRBJ1-2	TGTGCCAGCAGTACCGAAGGGGGGGGCGCGAGTTATGGCTACACCTTC	CASSTEGGGASYGYTF
TRBV7-3	few	TRBD1	TRBJ2-5	TGTGCCAGCAGCTCGGGGCCAGGGGGAGTGGAGACCCAGTACTTC	CASSSGPGGVETQYF
TRBV19	NA	NA	TRBJ1-2	TGTGCCAGTGGCGGGGGGCGCAAAGCAGGTGGCTACACCTTC	CASGGGRKAGGYTF
TRBV27	NA	NA	TRBJ2-7	TGTGCCAGCAGTTTAGGGAGAGCCTACGAGCAGTACTTC	CASSLGRAYEQYF
TRBV7-2	NA	TRBD2	TRBJ2-3	TGTGCCCGGGAGGAAAGGAAGGGTGGAGATACGCAGTATTTT	CAREERKGGDTQYF
TRBV4-2	NA	TRBD2	TRBJ2-1	TGTGCCAGCAGCCAAGATCCAGTTAGCGGGGGGGCCTACAATGAGCAGTTCTTC	CASSQDPVSGGAYNEQFF
TRBV11-2	NA	NA	TRBJ2-7	TGTGCCAGCAGCTGGGGGGATATGGGGCAGTACTTC	CASSWGDMGQYF
TRBV15	NA	TRBD1	TRBJ2-7	TGTGCCACCAGCAGTGGGACAGGGAACTACGAGCAGTACTTC	CATSSGTGNYEQYF
TRBV5-5	NA	TRBD2	TRBJ2-7	TGTGCCAGCAGCTTGGCCCGGGGGGGCGAGCAGTACTTC	CASSLARGGEQYF
TRBV7-9	NA	NA	TRBJ2-2	TGTGCCAGCAGCTTAATCGTAGGGGCCGGCGGGGAGCTGTTTTTT	CASSLIVGAGGELFF
TRBV6-5	NA	NA	TRBJ2-1	TGTGCCAGCAGTTCCGACAGCCCCAATGAGCAGTTCTTC	CASSSDSPNEQFF
TRBV27	NA	NA	TRBJ2-1	TGTGCCAGCAGATGGGGGCTAGAAGACTACGAGGATGAGCAGTTCTTC	CASRWGLEDYEDEQFF
TRBV7-2	NA	TRBD2	TRBJ2-3	TGTGCCAGCAGCTTTACTAGCGGGAAACTAAGCACAGATACGCAGTATTTT	CASSFTSGKLSTDTQYF
TRBV28	NA	NA	TRBJ2-5	TGTGCCAGCAGTTTGGACGCGGGGGAGACCCAGTACTTC	CASSLDAGETQYF
TRBV30	NA	TRBD2	TRBJ2-7	TGTGCCTGTGGGCTCAGCACTAGCGGAACCTACGAGCAGTACTTC	CACGLSTSGTYEQYF
TRBV28	NA	NA	TRBJ2-2	TGTGCCAGCAATGGCGGTCAGAACACCGGGGAGCTGTTTTTT	CASNGGQNTGELFF
TRBV7-2	NA	NA	TRBJ2-7	TGTGCCAGCAGCCCCCTCGCCTACGAGCAGTACTTC	CASSPLAYEQYF
TRBV7-2	NA	NA	TRBJ2-5	TGTGCCAGCAGCCGTGGGGGGGCGTCGGCACAAGAGACCCAGTACTTC	CASSRGGASAQETQYF
TRBV14	NA	TRBD1	TRBJ2-5	TGTGCCAGCAGCCAAGGTGGGACAGGGGTCCAAGAGACCCAGTACTTC	CASSQGGTGVQETQYF
TRBV27	NA	TRBD1	TRBJ2-7	TGTGCCAGCAGAAACAGGGGAGCCTACGAGCAGTACTTC	CASRNRGAYEQYF
TRBV6-1	NA	NA	TRBJ2-7	TGTGCCAGCAGTGAAGCCACAGGTCTTAATTACGAGCAGTACTTC	CASSEATGLNYEQYF
TRBV7-6	NA	NA	TRBJ2-7	TGTGCCAGCAGCCCAACCCGCAGGGGTCCTACCTACGAGCAGTACTTC	CASSPTRRGPTYEQYF
TRBV10-3	NA	TRBD2	TRBJ2-1	TGTGCCATCAGTGAGGGACTAGCCGGTGAGCAGTTCTTC	CAISEGLAGEQFF
TRBV5-1	NA	NA	TRBJ2-2	TGCGCCAGCAGCTTGGCCCATCGTAGCACCGGGGAGCTGTTTTTT	CASSLAHRSTGELFF
TRBV4-3	NA	NA	TRBJ2-5	TGCGCCAGCAGCCGGGGCCAAGTAACATCCCGAACAGGGGAGACCCAGTACTTC	CASSRGQVTSRTGETQYF
TRBV7-8	NA	NA	TRBJ1-4	TGTGCCAGCAGCCAAGGAGAGGAAAAACTGTTTTTT	CASSQGEEKLFF
TRBV27	NA	TRBD1	TRBJ2-1	TGTGCCAGCAGTTCAAAAGGGGGACCAGGGGGTGTTTACAATGAGCAGTTCTTC	CASSSKGGPGGVYNEQFF
TRBV30	NA	NA	TRBJ2-7	TGTGCCTGGACCAGGGACTCCCTCGAGCAGTACTTC	CAWTRDSLEQYF
TRBV19	NA	NA	TRBJ1-5	TGTGCCAGCGATCATCCGGGTAGCAATCAGCCCCAGCATTTT	CASDHPGSNQPQHF
TRBV28	NA	NA	TRBJ2-4	TGTGCCAGCAGTCCAATCAAGGGGAGGCTAGCCAAAAACATTCAGTACTTC	CASSPIKGRLAKNIQYF
TRBV4-2	NA	NA	TRBJ1-5	TGTGCCAGCAGCCAAGATCGGGTAAGCAATCAGCCCCAGCATTTT	CASSQDRVSNQPQHF
TRBV6-6	NA	NA	TRBJ2-4	TGTGCCAGCAGTTCCTTCGCAGACAGGCTATACAAACAGTACTTC	CASSSFADRLYKQYF
TRBV2	NA	NA	TRBJ2-2	TGTGCCAGCAGCCGCCGAGGACAGAACACCGGGGAGCTGGTTTTT	CASSRRGQNTGELVF
TRBV9	NA	NA	TRBJ1-1	TGTGCCAGCAGTCCCTCACGAGGGGGGGGCACTGAAGCTTTCTTT	CASSPSRGGGTEAFF